The 6 T cell receptor beta chains below were found in one sample sequenced in a study of post-analysis software for immune sequencing data. The study, taken as a whole, reports: Five TRBV segments, TRBV5-6, TRBV5-1 and TRBV20-1 among them, were found more frequent in patients than controls.

For these TCRs, the target antigens are not known. TCR beta cDNA libraries had unique molecular identifiers. TCRdb re-called the PCR reads with MiXCR, one entry per CDR3 protein. The data hold fewer than 850,000 distinct CDR3 sequences, with around 46% observed a single time. The specimen was blood. Receptors were obtained from a girl aged 5-17 years with multiple sclerosis.

V and J are TRBV14 and TRBJ2-6; 9 bases are shared with TRBD2. The length of the CDR3 is 17 residues. J lost 0 bases, V lost 5 bases, and 5 bases had no gene match. Germline V lookup: CDR1 SGHDN, CDR2 FVKESK. The CDR3 loop reads CASSDLAGISGANVLTF. The CDR3 nucleotides read TGTGCCAGCAGCGATCTAGCGGGGATCTCTGGGGCCAACGTCCTGACTTTC.

CDR3 bases: TGTGCCAGCAGCCGATATTTGCCAGGGACAGGGGCCTACGAGCAGTACTTC. This encodes CASSRYLPGTGAYEQYF. The gene calls are TRBV7-2 and TRBJ2-7; TRBD1 matches 10 bases. The trim removed 5 bases at V and 2 bases at J, leaving 12 bases unmatched. The germline gives CDR1 SGHTA, CDR2 FQGNSA. The CDR3 loop spans 17 amino acids.

The V gene is TRBV3-1, the J gene TRBJ2-5; 9 bases line up with TRBD1. The CDR3 contains 15 residues. The germline V gene encodes CDR1 LGHDT and CDR2 YNNKEL (reference sequence). V was clipped by 5 bases and J by 5 bases; unmatched bases: 9. CDR3 loop: CASSGPGQGFETQYF. The CDR3 region has the DNA TGTGCCAGCAGCGGGCCGGGACAGGGCTTCGAGACCCAGTACTTC.

The table lists this clonotype with a few counts. The chain couples TRBV27 to TRBJ1-2; D uncertain. Germline V gives CDR1 MNHEY, CDR2 SMNVEV (reference sequence). There are 13 residues in the CDR3. V was trimmed by 5 bases and J by 8 bases, leaving 15 bases between them. The CDR3 nucleotides read TGTGCCAGCAGTACCTTGGACGCCCCCGGCTACACCTTC. Its translation: CASSTLDAPGYTF.

The rearrangement joins TRBV28 to TRBJ2-4; 9 nucleotides agree with TRBD2. The end of the DNA is better explained by TRBJ2-7, so the J call may be wrong. The CDR3 contains 18 residues. From germline, CDR1 is MDHEN and CDR2 SYDVKM. The DNA for the CDR3 is TGTGCCAGCAGTACCCTGTTAGTCCACAGCGGGGGGTACTACGAGCAGTACTTC. It codes for CASSTLLVHSGGYYEQYF.

The chain combines TRBV5-1 with TRBJ2-7, with D perhaps matching TRBD1 (6 bases). Germline values: CDR1 SGHRS, CDR2 YFSETQ. V gave up 0 bases and J gave up 3 bases, with 13 bases separating them. CDR3 length: 15 amino acids. The CDR3 reads CASSLGRGEIYEQYF. In DNA form, the CDR3 reads TGCGCCAGCAGCTTGGGCAGGGGTGAAATCTACGAGCAGTACTTC.